This T cell receptor (beta chain) was profiled in a study of T-cell reconstitution after alpha-beta-depleted transplantation in children. V was clipped by 5 bases and J by 4 bases; unmatched bases: 16. Germline V gene data show CDR1 as SEHNR and CDR2 as FQNEAQ (reference sequence). This CDR3 spans 19 amino acids. As concerns this clonotype: Its matching antigen is unknown.

Researchers prepared the TCRbeta library using unique molecular identifiers, the study reports. TCRdb reprocessed the PCR reads with MiXCR, giving one entry per CDR3 protein. Of hundreds of thousands of distinct CDR3 sequences in the sample, around 13% were seen once. Findings and limits, study-wide: Surviving recipient T cells and thymic progenitors accounted for the high day-60 TCRbeta diversity observed in some patients. After transplant, at about two months, alpha-beta T cells were reportedly derived from several hundred expanded graft clones.

The specimen comprised PBMCs, mostly from graft donor cells, sampled 360 days after TCRalphabeta/CD19-depleted stem cell transplant. The J gene is TRBJ2-7, the V gene TRBV7-9; 14 nucleotides agree with TRBD2. This receptor was taken from a male patient younger than 18 who had a stem cell transplant for acute myeloid leukemia, so the T cells may come from the graft donor. The CDR3 nucleotides are TGTGCCAGCAGCCCGGGGACTAGCGGGAGCTCGGGGACCCTATACGAGCAGTACTTC. Its translation is CASSPGTSGSSGTLYEQYF.